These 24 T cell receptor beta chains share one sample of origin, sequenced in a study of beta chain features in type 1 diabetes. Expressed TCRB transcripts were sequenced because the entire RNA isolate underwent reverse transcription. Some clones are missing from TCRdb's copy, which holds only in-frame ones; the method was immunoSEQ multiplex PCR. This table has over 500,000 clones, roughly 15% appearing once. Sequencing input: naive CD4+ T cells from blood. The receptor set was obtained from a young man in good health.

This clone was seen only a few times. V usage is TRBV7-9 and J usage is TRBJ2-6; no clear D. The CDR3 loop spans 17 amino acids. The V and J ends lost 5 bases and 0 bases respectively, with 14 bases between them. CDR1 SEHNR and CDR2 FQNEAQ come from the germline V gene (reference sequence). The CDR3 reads CASSPVGGSSGANVLTF. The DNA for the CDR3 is TGTGCCAGCAGCCCTGTAGGCGGCAGCTCTGGGGCCAACGTCCTGACTTTC.

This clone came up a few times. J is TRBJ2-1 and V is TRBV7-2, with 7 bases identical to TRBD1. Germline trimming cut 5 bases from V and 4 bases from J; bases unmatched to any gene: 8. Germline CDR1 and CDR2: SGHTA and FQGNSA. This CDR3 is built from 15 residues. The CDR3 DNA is TGTGCCAGCAGCAAAGGGGACAGACGATACAATGAGCAGTTCTTC. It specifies CASSKGDRRYNEQFF.

CDR3 coding DNA: TGTGCCAGCAGCAGTGGGGGCGGGACAGGGTATTTGGAGACCCAGTACTTC. Translation: CASSSGGGTGYLETQYF. The V call is TRBV21-1, the J call TRBJ2-5; TRBD1, the D gene given by the table, was not confirmed from the DNA. TRBV21-1 is a documented pseudogene. The CDR3 totals 17 residues.

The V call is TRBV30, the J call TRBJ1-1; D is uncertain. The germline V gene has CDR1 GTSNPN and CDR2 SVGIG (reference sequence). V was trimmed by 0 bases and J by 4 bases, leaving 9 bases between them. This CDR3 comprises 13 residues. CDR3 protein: CAWSVKAGTEAFF. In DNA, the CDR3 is TGTGCCTGGAGTGTCAAGGCCGGCACTGAAGCTTTCTTT. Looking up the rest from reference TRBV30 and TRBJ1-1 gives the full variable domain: SQTIHQWPATLVQPVGSPLSLECTVEGTSNPNLYWYRQAAGRGLQLLFYSVGIGQISSEVPQNLSASRPQDRQFILSSKKLLLSDSGFYLCAWSVKAGTEAFFGQGTRLTVV.

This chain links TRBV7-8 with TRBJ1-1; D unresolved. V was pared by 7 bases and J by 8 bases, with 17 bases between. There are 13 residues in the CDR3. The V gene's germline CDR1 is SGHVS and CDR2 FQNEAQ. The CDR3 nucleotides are TGTGCCAGCATCCCGTGGGTGGATGAGGAAGCTTTCTTT. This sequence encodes CASIPWVDEEAFF.

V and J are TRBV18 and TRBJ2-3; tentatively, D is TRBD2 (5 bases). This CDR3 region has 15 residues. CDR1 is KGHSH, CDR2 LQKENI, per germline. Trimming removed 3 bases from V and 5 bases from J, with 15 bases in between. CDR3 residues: CASSPVLGRGDTQYF. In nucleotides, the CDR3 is TGTGCCAGCTCACCCGTGCTTGGTCGGGGAGATACGCAGTATTTT.

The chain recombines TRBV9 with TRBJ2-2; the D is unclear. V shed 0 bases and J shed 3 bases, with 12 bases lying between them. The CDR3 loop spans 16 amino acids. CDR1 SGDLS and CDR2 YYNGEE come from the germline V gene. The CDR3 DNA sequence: TGTGCCAGCAGCGTAGAGGTGGATCCGGACACCGGGGAGCTGTTTTTT. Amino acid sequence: CASSVEVDPDTGELFF.

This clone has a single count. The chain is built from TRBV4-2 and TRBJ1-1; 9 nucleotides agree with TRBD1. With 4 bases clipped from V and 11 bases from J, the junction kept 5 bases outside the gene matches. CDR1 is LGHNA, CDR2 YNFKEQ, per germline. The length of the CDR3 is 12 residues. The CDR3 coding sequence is TGTGCCAGCAGCCCCCGGGACAGGGAGGCTTTCTTT. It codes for CASSPRDREAFF.

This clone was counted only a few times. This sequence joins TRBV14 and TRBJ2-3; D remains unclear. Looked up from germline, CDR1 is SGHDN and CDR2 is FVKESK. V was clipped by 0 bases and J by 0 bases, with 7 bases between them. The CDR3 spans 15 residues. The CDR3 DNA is TGTGCCAGCAGCCAAGAGGCCTGGAGCACAGATACGCAGTATTTT. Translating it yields CASSQEAWSTDTQYF.

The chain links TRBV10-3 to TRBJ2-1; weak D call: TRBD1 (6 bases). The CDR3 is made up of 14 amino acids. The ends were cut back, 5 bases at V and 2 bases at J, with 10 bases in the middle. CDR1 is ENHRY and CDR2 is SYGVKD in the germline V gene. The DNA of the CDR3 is TGTGCCATCAGTAACAGGGCCCCCTACAATGAGCAGTTCTTC. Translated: CAISNRAPYNEQFF.

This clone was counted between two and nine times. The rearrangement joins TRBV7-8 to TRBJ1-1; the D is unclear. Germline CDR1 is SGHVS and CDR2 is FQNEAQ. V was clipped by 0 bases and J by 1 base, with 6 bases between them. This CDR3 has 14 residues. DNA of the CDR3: TGTGCCAGCAGCTTAGCGATGGGGAACACTGAAGCTTTCTTT. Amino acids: CASSLAMGNTEAFF.

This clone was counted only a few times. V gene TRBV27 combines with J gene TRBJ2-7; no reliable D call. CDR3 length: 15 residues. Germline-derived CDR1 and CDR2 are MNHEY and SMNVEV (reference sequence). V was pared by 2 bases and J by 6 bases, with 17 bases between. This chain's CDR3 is CASSLVAVYKREQYF. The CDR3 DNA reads TGTGCCAGCAGTTTAGTGGCAGTGTATAAGCGCGAGCAGTACTTC.

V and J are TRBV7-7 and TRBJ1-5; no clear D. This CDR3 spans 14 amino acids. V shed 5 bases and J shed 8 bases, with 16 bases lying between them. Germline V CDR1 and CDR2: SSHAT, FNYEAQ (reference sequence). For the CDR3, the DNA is TGTGCCAGCAGCCCCCGGACTGGGAAAAAGCCCCAGCATTTT. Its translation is CASSPRTGKKPQHF.

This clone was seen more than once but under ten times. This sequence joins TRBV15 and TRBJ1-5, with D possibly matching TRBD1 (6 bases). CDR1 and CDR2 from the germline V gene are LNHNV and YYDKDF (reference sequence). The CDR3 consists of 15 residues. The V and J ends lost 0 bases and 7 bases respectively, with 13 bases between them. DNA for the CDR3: TGTGCCACCAGCAGAGATAGCGGGGGCCGACAGCCCCAGCATTTT. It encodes CATSRDSGGRQPQHF.

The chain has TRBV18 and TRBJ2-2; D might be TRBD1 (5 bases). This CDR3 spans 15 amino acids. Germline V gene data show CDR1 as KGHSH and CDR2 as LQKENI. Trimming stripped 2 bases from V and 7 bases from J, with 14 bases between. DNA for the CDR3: TGTGCCAGCTCACCAGTCCAGGGAACAGGCGGGGAGCTGTTTTTT. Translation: CASSPVQGTGGELFF.

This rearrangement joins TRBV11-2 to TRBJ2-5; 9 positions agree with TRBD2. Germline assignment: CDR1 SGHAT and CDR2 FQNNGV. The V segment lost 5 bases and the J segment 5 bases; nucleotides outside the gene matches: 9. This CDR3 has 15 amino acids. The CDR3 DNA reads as TGTGCCAGCAGCCGCCCGGGACTAGCCTACGAGACCCAGTACTTC. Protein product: CASSRPGLAYETQYF.

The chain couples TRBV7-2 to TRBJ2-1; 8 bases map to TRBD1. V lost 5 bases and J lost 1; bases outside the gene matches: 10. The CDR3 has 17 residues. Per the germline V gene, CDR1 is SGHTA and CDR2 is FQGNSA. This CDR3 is CASSIIGQGKSYNEQFF. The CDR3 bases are TGTGCCAGCAGCATCATTGGACAGGGTAAATCCTACAATGAGCAGTTCTTC. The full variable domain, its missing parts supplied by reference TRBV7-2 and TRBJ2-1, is GAGVSQSPSNKVTEKGKDVELRCDPISGHTALYWYRQSLGQGLEFLIYFQGNSAPDKSGLPSDRFSAERTGGSVSTLTIQRTQQEDSAVYLCASSIIGQGKSYNEQFFGPGTRLTVL.

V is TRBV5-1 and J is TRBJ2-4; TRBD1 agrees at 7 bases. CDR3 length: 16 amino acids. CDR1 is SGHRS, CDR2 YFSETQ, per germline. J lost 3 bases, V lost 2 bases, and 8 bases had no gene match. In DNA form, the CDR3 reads TGCGCCAGCAGCTTAACCTCACAGGGGTTCAAAAACATTCAGTACTTC. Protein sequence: CASSLTSQGFKNIQYF.

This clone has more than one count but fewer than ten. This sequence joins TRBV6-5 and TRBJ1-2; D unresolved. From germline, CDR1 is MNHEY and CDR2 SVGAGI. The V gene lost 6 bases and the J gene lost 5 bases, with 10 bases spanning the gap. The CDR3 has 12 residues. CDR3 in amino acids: CASSLGPYGYTF. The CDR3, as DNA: TGTGCCAGCAGCCTAGGACCGTATGGCTACACCTTC.

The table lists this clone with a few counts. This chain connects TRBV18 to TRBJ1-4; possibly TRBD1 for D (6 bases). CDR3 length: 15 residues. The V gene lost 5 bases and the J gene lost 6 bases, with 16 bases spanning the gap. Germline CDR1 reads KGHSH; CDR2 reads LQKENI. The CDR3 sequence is CASSKDRIGDEKLFF. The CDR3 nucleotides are TGTGCCAGCTCAAAAGACAGGATCGGGGATGAAAAACTGTTTTTT.

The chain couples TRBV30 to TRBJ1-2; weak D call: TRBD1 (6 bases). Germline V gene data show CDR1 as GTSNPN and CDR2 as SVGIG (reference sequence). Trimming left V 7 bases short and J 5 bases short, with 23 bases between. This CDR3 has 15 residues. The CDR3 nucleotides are TGTGCCTTGTTAACAACAGGCGGGGGCGGATATGGCTACACCTTC. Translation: CALLTTGGGGYGYTF.

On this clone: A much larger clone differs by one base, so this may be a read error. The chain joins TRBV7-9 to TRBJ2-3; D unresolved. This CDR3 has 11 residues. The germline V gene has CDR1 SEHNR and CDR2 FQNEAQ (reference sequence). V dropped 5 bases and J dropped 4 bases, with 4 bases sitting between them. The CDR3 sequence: CASSPADTQYF. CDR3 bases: TGTGCCAGCAGCCCAGCAGATACGCAGTATTTT.

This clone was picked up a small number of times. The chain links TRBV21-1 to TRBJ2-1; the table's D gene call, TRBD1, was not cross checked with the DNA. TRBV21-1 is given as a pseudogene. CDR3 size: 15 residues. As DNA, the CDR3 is TGTGCCATGGCGGGATCGGGACAGGGTCCCGATGAGCAGTTCTTC. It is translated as CAMAGSGQGPDEQFF.

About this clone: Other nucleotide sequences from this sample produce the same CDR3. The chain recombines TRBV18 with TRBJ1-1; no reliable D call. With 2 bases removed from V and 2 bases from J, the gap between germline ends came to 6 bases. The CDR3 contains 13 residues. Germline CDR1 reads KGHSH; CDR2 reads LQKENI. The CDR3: CASSPGTNTEAFF. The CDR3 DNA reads TGTGCCAGCTCACCAGGTACTAACACTGAAGCTTTCTTT.